What follows describes a single T cell receptor beta chain. This sample is drawn from a study of blood T cell repertoires in COVID-19. As for the study in general: The origin of the acute and convalescent COVID-19 samples was the United States, Italy and Spain. The analysed material was cDNA or gDNA that came from T cells, B-cell-depleted T cells, or PBMCs.

In the authors' workflow: Using reference gene primer amplification, nucleated cell counts were estimated. Here immunoSEQ multiplex PCR was the method, and the copy in TCRdb shows in-frame clones only, minus some. Clone size and the V and J calls come from that table; the DNA yielded D and trimming. The sample shows some 300,000 clones, 85% to 90% of them seen only once. It was during active infection that Seattle patients were enrolled and then longitudinally followed. Germline-derived CDR1 and CDR2 are GTSNPN and SVGIG (reference sequence). V was shortened by 4 bases and J by 4 bases, with 14 bases between the two germline ends. This CDR3 has 13 amino acids.

The sequenced sample consisted of peripheral blood. The chain recombines TRBV30 with TRBJ2-7; perhaps TRBD2 as D (5 bases). This clonotype was sampled from a woman between 50 and 59 years old with COVID-19, enrolled during active disease. This chain's CDR3 is CAWTAGLAYEQYF. The DNA for the CDR3 is TGTGCCTGGACTGCGGGTTTGGCGTACGAGCAGTACTTC.